Below are 21 T cell receptor beta chains sequenced from a single sample in a study of regulatory and conventional T cells in RAG deficiency. The sorted conventional CD4+ T cells were CD25-low and CD127-high, with genomic DNA sequenced. The protocol was immunoSEQ multiplex PCR, while the TCRdb copy is restricted to in-frame clones and leaves out a portion. The sample includes approximately 48,000 clones, 85% to 90% seen only once; the top ten take approximately 0.51%. The same specimen was also included in a second study, on regulatory T cells. From that report: Amplification used 52 TRBV primers and 13 TRBJ primers.

Input material: CD4+ effector T cells sorted from blood. The origin of the receptors is a human donor in good health.

Concerning this clone itself: Its ends do not fully match the called genes, so a read error is possible. The genes are TRBV7-7 and TRBJ2-5; D may be TRBD2 (5 bases). Germline values: CDR1 SSHAT, CDR2 FNYEAQ (reference sequence). The CDR3 spans 14 residues. The CDR3 loop is CASSPRRGQETQYF. The CDR3 DNA reads as TGTGCTAGCAGCCCCCGACGGGGCCAAGAGACCCAGTACTTC.

V and J are TRBV9 and TRBJ2-5, with D possibly TRBD1 on 6 matching bases. The CDR3 sequence is 14 residues long. V lost 3 bases to trimming and J lost 5 bases, with 14 bases between them. Germline-derived CDR1 and CDR2 are SGDLS and YYNGEE. This chain's CDR3 is CASSGTGPQETQYF. CDR3 bases: TGTGCCAGCAGCGGAACAGGGCCCCAGGAGACCCAGTACTTC.

The chain employs TRBV6-6 and TRBJ1-2, with unresolved D. The CDR3 spans 13 residues. V lost 0 bases and J lost 2, with 4 bases in between. CDR1 MNHNY and CDR2 SVGAGI come from the germline V gene (reference sequence). The CDR3 nucleotides read TGTGCCAGCAGTTACTCCGCCAACTATGGCTACACCTTC. Its protein product is CASSYSANYGYTF.

V usage is TRBV9 and J usage is TRBJ1-1, with D maybe TRBD1 (6 bases). The CDR3 spans 15 residues. V was trimmed by 0 bases and J by 4 bases, leaving 13 bases between them. Germline V gene sequence: CDR1 SGDLS, CDR2 YYNGEE. Written as DNA, the CDR3 is TGTGCCAGCAGCGTAGGGTCGGGGGCAGGCACTGAAGCTTTCTTT. Translation: CASSVGSGAGTEAFF.

The rearrangement links TRBV6-5 to TRBJ2-1; TRBD1 agrees at 7 bases. This CDR3 comprises 11 residues. From germline, CDR1 is MNHEY and CDR2 SVGAGI. V lost 6 bases to trimming and J lost 14 bases; unmatched junction nucleotides: 7. CDR3 coding DNA: TGTGCCAGCAGCTCAACAGGGGTAAAGTTCTTC. It is translated as CASSSTGVKFF.

On this clone itself: One end of the junction does not line up with germline, which may come from a read error. The chain carries TRBV29-1 and TRBJ1-2; tentative D call: TRBD1 (6 bases). The CDR3 consists of 13 residues. CDR1 is SQVTM, CDR2 ANQGSEA, per germline. CDR3: CNVEAVQGGGYTF. CDR3 bases: TGCAACGTTGAAGCCGTACAGGGAGGTGGCTACACCTTC.

The chain combines TRBV2 with TRBJ2-5; D may be TRBD2 (6 bases). Germline V CDR1 and CDR2: SNHLY, FYNNEI. The CDR3 has 15 residues. V was clipped by 7 bases and J by 2 bases, with 17 bases between them. CDR3: CASTESGLVQETQYF. CDR3 bases: TGTGCCAGCACCGAATCGGGACTCGTACAAGAGACCCAGTACTTC.

Details on this clone: The same CDR3 arises from other DNA sequences in this sample as well. The V gene is TRBV5-1, the J gene TRBJ1-5, with D maybe TRBD1 (6 bases). The CDR3 loop spans 15 amino acids. Germline lookup yields CDR1 SGHRS and CDR2 YFSETQ. The V end was cut by 4 bases, the J end by 5 bases, with 16 bases between. The CDR3 reads CASSLGGRVDQPQHF. As DNA, the CDR3 is TGCGCCAGCAGCCTGGGGGGCAGGGTGGATCAGCCCCAGCATTTT.

J is TRBJ2-1 and V is TRBV5-1; 8 bases align to TRBD2. V shed 0 bases and J 3 bases; nucleotides not matched to a gene: 8. There are 17 residues in the CDR3. Germline values: CDR1 SGHRS, CDR2 YFSETQ. For the CDR3, the DNA is TGCGCCAGCAGCTTGGTTAGCGGGGAAAACCTCTACAATGAGCAGTTCTTC. This gives the protein CASSLVSGENLYNEQFF.

V usage is TRBV7-9 and J usage is TRBJ1-2; D may be TRBD1 (5 bases). The CDR3 loop spans 13 amino acids. Germline V gene lookup returns CDR1 SEHNR and CDR2 FQNEAQ (reference sequence). V lost 5 bases and J lost 7, with 14 bases in between. CDR3 nucleotides: TGTGCCAGCAGCAAAGGGACGGACACTGGCTACACCTTC. Translated, it gives CASSKGTDTGYTF.

The rearrangement links TRBV9 to TRBJ2-5; maybe TRBD1 (5 bases). The CDR3 is made up of 13 amino acids. Trimming took off 1 base at V and 3 bases at J, with 7 bases between the two ends. Germline-derived CDR1 and CDR2 are SGDLS and YYNGEE. CDR3 region: CASSVRGEETQYF. CDR3 DNA sequence: TGTGCCAGCAGCGTAAGGGGCGAAGAGACCCAGTACTTC.

V gene TRBV11-3 combines with J gene TRBJ2-3; 10 nucleotides align to TRBD2. Germline V gene lookup returns CDR1 SGHNT and CDR2 YENEEA. CDR3 length: 17 amino acids. Losses at the gene ends were 3 bases for V and 4 bases for J; bases not matched to a gene: 10. The CDR3 region has the DNA TGTGCCAGCAGCTTTGGCCAAGCGGGAGGGGGAGCAGATACGCAGTATTTT. Translation gives CASSFGQAGGGADTQYF. The whole variable domain, remainder taken from reference TRBV11-3 and TRBJ2-3, is EAGVVQSPRYKIIEKKQPVAFWCNPISGHNTLYWYLQNLGQGPELLIRYENEEAVDDSQLPKDRFSAERLKGVDSTLKIQPAELGDSAVYLCASSFGQAGGGADTQYFGPGTRLTVL.

V usage is TRBV6-4 and J usage is TRBJ1-4; a possible D gene is TRBD1 (5 bases). The CDR3 is 19 residues long. Germline V CDR1 and CDR2: MRHNA, SNTAGT. Trimming pared 0 bases from V and 2 bases from J, leaving 19 bases between. The CDR3 bases are TGTGCCAGCAGTGACTCGTCGACAGCCCCGTGGGAGACTAATGAAAAACTGTTTTTT. This gives the protein CASSDSSTAPWETNEKLFF.

V gene TRBV9 combines with J gene TRBJ1-2; a possible D gene is TRBD1 (5 bases). V lost 0 bases, J lost 4 bases, and 10 bases lay in between. CDR3 length: 14 amino acids. The germline V gene encodes CDR1 SGDLS and CDR2 YYNGEE. The CDR3 nucleotides read TGTGCCAGCAGCGTAGGGCGGGGCGCCTATGGCTACACCTTC. Translated, it gives CASSVGRGAYGYTF.

Only one count was recorded for this clone. The gene calls are TRBV28 and TRBJ1-4; weak D call: TRBD1 (6 bases). Germline V gene sequence: CDR1 MDHEN, CDR2 SYDVKM. This CDR3 contains 11 residues. Trimming cost V 3 bases and J 12 bases, with 8 bases left between them. Here the CDR3 DNA reads TGTGCCAGCAGTTTGGGGGGGCAACTGTTTTTT. It specifies CASSLGGQLFF.

This rearrangement joins TRBV5-8 to TRBJ1-5; D perhaps matches TRBD1 (5 bases). Germline V gene sequence: CDR1 SGHTS, CDR2 YDEGEE. Trimming removed 4 bases at V and 0 bases at J, with 11 bases between. This CDR3 has 15 amino acids. The DNA for the CDR3 is TGTGCCAGCAGCCCGGGACTGTTTAGCAATCAGCCCCAGCATTTT. This codes for CASSPGLFSNQPQHF.

The chain is built from TRBV6-5 and TRBJ2-7; perhaps TRBD1 as D (6 bases). Germline assignment: CDR1 MNHEY and CDR2 SVGAGI. This CDR3 contains 12 residues. V gave up 10 bases and J gave up 7 bases, with 17 bases separating them. DNA for the CDR3: TGTGCCACCAGATTGGGGGCGGATGAGCAGTACTTC. Protein product: CATRLGADEQYF.

As DNA, the CDR3 is TGTGCCAGCAGTGTTCCCCCGGGAAACATTCAGTACTTC. It specifies CASSVPPGNIQYF. The chain combines TRBV25-1 with TRBJ2-4; D gene unclear. Per germline, CDR1 MGHDK and CDR2 SYGVNS. V was trimmed by 4 bases and J by 6 bases, leaving 10 bases between them. This CDR3 is 13 amino acids long.

This rearrangement joins TRBV2 to TRBJ2-1; TRBD2 aligns across 8 bases. CDR3 length: 17 residues. The germline CDR1 and CDR2 sequences are SNHLY and FYNNEI. Trimming cost V 6 bases and J 0 bases; bases outside gene matches: 10. In nucleotides, the CDR3 is TGTGCCAGCAGCTTAGGGGTAGCGGGGAGCTCCTACAATGAGCAGTTCTTC. It yields the protein CASSLGVAGSSYNEQFF.

This clone is a singleton in its sample. J is TRBJ1-1 and V is TRBV28; D is unresolved. The CDR3 is 15 residues long. Per the germline V gene, CDR1 is MDHEN and CDR2 is SYDVKM. The V gene lost 3 bases and the J gene lost 4 bases, with 15 bases spanning the gap. The CDR3: CASSLTTGWGTEAFF. Here the CDR3 DNA reads TGTGCCAGCAGTTTGACCACGGGCTGGGGCACTGAAGCTTTCTTT.

The genes are TRBV29-1 and TRBJ1-1; a weak D match, TRBD1 (6 bases). Trimming took 0 bases from V and 5 from J, leaving 13 bases between them. Looked up from germline, CDR1 is SQVTM and CDR2 is ANQGSEA. CDR3 size: 14 residues. In DNA, the CDR3 is TGCAGCGTTGAAGACCAACAGGGTGGGACTGAAGCTTTCTTT. This codes for CSVEDQQGGTEAFF.